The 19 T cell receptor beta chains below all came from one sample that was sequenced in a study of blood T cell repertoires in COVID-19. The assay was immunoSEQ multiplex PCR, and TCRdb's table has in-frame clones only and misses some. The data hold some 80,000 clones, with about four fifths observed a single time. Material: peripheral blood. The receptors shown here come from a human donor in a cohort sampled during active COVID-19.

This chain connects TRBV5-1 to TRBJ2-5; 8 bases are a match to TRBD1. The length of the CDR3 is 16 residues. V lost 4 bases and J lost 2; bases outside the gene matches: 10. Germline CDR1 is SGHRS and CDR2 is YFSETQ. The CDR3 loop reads CASSPHGQGGQETQYF. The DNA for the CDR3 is TGCGCCAGCAGCCCCCACGGACAGGGAGGTCAAGAGACCCAGTACTTC.

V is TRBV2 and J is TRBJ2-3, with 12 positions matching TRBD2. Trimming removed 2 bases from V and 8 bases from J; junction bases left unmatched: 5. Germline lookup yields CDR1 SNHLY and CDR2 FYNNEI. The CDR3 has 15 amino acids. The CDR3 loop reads CASSESSGGAGTQYF. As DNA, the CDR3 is TGTGCCAGCAGTGAATCTAGCGGGGGGGCAGGTACGCAGTATTTT.

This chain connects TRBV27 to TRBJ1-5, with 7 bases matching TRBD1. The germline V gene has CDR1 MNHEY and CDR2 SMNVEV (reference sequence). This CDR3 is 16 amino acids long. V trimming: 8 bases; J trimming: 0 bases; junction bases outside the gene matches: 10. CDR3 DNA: TGTGCCAGCCAGGACAGGAGACCTTATAGCAATCAGCCCCAGCATTTT. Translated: CASQDRRPYSNQPQHF.

The CDR3 region is CSVVGGAGNTIYF. The CDR3 DNA reads TGCAGCGTTGTAGGGGGTGCTGGAAACACCATATATTTT. This chain connects TRBV29-1 to TRBJ1-3; perhaps TRBD1 as D (6 bases). Germline assignment: CDR1 SQVTM and CDR2 ANQGSEA. The V and J ends lost 4 bases and 2 bases respectively, with 9 bases between them. This CDR3 contains 13 residues.

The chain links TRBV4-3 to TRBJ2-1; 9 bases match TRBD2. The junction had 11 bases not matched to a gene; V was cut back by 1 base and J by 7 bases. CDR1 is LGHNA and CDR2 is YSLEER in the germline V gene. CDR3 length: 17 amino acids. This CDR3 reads CASSQGDGGGAGNEQFF. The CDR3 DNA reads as TGCGCCAGCAGCCAAGGAGACGGCGGGGGGGCAGGGAATGAGCAGTTCTTC.

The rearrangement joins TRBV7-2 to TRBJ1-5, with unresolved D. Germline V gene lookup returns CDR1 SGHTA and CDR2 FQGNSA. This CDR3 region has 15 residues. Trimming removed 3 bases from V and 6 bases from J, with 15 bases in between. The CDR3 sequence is CASSFNPEGAQPQHF. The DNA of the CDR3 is TGTGCCAGCAGCTTCAACCCAGAGGGCGCTCAGCCCCAGCATTTT.

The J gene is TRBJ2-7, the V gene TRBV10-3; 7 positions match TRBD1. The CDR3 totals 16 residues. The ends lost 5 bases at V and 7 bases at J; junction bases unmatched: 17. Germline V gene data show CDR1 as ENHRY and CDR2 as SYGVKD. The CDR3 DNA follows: TGTGCCATCAGTCCCCTATCCGGCGAGACAGGGATAGAGCAGTACTTC. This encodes CAISPLSGETGIEQYF.

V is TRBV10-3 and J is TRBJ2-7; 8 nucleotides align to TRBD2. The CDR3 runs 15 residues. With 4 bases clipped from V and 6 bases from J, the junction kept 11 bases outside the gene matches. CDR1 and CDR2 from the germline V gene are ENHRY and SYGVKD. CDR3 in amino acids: CAISGLGTSGGEQYF. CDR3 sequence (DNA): TGTGCCATCAGTGGCCTAGGGACTAGTGGTGGCGAGCAGTACTTC.

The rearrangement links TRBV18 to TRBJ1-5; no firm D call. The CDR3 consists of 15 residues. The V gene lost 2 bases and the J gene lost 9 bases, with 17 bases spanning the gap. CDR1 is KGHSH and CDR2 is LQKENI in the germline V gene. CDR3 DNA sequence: TGTGCCAGCTCACCATCGAACATTCCCGATGGGCCCCAGCATTTT. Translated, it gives CASSPSNIPDGPQHF.

The CDR3 bases are TGTGCCAGCAGCCAAGAGGGAGCGTCACCCCTCCACTTT. Amino acid sequence: CASSQEGASPLHF. The chain couples TRBV4-2 to TRBJ1-6; no clear D gene. With 0 bases removed from V and 10 bases from J, the gap between germline ends came to 7 bases. The CDR3 covers 13 residues. Germline assignment: CDR1 LGHNA and CDR2 YNFKEQ.

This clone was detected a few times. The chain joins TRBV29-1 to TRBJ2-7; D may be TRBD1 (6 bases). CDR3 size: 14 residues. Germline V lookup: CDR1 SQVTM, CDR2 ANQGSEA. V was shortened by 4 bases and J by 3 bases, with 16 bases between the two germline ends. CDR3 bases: TGCAGCGTTGTCACCCCACAGGGAAACTACGAGCAGTACTTC. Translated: CSVVTPQGNYEQYF.

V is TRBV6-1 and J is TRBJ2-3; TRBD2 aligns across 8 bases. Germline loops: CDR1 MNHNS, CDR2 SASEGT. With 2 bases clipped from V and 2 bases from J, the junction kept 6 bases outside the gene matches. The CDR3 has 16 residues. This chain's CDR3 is CASSELSGGYTDTQYF. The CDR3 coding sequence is TGTGCCAGCAGTGAATTAAGCGGGGGATACACAGATACGCAGTATTTT.

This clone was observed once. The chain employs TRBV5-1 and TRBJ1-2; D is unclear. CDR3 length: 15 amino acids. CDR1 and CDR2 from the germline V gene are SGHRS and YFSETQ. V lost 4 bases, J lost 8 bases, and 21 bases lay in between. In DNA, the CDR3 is TGCGCCAGCAGCGCCGCGGAAGCCTCTTATGGCGGCTACACCTTC. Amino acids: CASSAAEASYGGYTF.

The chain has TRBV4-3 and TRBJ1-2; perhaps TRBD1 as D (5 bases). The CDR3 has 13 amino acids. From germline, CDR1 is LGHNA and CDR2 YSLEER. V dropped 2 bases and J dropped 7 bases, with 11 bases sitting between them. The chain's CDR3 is CASSQNPGVGYTF. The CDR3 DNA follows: TGCGCCAGCAGCCAAAACCCGGGGGTTGGCTACACCTTC.

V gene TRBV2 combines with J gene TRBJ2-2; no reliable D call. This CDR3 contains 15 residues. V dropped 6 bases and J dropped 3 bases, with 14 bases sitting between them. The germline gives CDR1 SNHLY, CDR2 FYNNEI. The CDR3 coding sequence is TGTGCCAGCAGGAGGTCCCATTCGGACACCGGGGAGCTGTTTTTT. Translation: CASRRSHSDTGELFF. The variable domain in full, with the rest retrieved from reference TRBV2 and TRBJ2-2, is EPEVTQTPSHQVTQMGQEVILRCVPISNHLYFYWYRQILGQKVEFLVSFYNNEISEKSEIFDDQFSVERPDGSNFTLKIRSTKLEDSAMYFCASRRSHSDTGELFFGEGSRLTVL.

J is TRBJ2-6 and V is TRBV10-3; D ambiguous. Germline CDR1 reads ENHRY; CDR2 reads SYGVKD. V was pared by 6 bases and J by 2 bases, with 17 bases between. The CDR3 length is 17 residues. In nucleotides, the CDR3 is TGTGCCATCAGGGCCGCCTTGACACTGACTGGGGCCAACGTCCTGACTTTC. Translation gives CAIRAALTLTGANVLTF.

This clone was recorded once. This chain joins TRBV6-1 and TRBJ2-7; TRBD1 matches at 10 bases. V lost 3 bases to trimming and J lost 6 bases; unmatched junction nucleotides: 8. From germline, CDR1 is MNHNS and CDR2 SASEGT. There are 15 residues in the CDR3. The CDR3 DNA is TGTGCCAGCAGTGACGCCGGGACAGGGGTCCGCGAGCAGTACTTC. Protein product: CASSDAGTGVREQYF.

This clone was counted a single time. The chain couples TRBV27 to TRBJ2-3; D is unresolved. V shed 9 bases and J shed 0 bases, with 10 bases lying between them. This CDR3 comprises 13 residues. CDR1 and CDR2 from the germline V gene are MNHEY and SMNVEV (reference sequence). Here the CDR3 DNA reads TGTGCCAGTAAGCGAACTAGCACAGATACGCAGTATTTT. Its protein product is CASKRTSTDTQYF.

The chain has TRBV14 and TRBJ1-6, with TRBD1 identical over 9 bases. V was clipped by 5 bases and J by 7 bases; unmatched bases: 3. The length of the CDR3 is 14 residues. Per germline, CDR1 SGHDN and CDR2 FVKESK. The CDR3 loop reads CASSTGTGNSPLHF. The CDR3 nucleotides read TGTGCCAGCAGCACCGGGACAGGGAATTCACCCCTCCACTTT. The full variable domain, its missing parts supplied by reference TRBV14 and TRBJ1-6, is EAGVTQFPSHSVIEKGQTVTLRCDPISGHDNLYWYRRVMGKEIKFLLHFVKESKQDESGMPNNRFLAERTGGTYSTLKVQPAELEDSGVYFCASSTGTGNSPLHFGNGTRLTVT.